The 25 T cell receptor beta chains listed next were all sequenced from one sample in a study of response to subunit inactivated influenza vaccine. TCRdb re-called the RT-PCR reads through MiXCR, storing one row per CDR3 protein. The sample shows about 540,000 distinct CDR3 sequences, 20% to 25% of them seen only once. This sample was also put to use in a study of T cells expressing NK-cell markers. That paper adds: Scientists made TCR beta cDNA using 5'RACE template switching with UMIs.

This specimen consisted of CD4+ T cells sorted from PBMCs, obtained 11 to 12 days after vaccination. The receptors shown here come from a man aged 45-65 years who received an inactivated influenza vaccine.

This chain joins TRBV20-1 and TRBJ2-5; 7 bases are a match to TRBD2. Germline CDR1 is DFQATT and CDR2 is SNEGSKA (reference sequence). V trimming: 4 bases; J trimming: 5 bases; junction bases outside the gene matches: 7. CDR3 length equals 13 residues. The CDR3 sequence: CSATSGIGETQYF. DNA of the CDR3: TGCAGTGCTACCAGCGGGATCGGGGAGACCCAGTACTTC.

This clonotype showed up just a few times. This chain links TRBV6-2 or TRBV6-3 with TRBJ2-7; D uncertain. CDR3 length: 12 amino acids. The ends were cut back, 4 bases at V and 4 bases at J, with 8 bases in the middle. The germline V gene encodes CDR1 MNHEY and CDR2 SVGEGT. This CDR3 reads CASSSWQYEQYF. The CDR3 nucleotides read TGTGCCAGCAGTTCATGGCAATACGAGCAGTACTTC.

This clonotype showed up just a few times. V gene TRBV12-3 or TRBV12-4 combines with J gene TRBJ2-5; unclear D gene. The CDR3 is 15 residues long. V was cut by 3 bases and J by 3 bases, with 14 bases left in between. Here the CDR3 DNA reads TGTGCCAGCAGTTTTGGCGGAACCTATAAAGAGACCCAGTACTTC. Its protein product is CASSFGGTYKETQYF.

This clonotype occurred a few times. J is TRBJ2-7 and V is TRBV6-5, with a tentative D call TRBD1 (6 bases). The germline V gene encodes CDR1 MNHEY and CDR2 SVGAGI. This CDR3 has 12 residues. V shed 6 bases and J shed 6 bases, with 12 bases lying between them. The chain's CDR3 is CASRTTGSEQYF. DNA of the CDR3: TGTGCCAGCAGAACAACAGGGTCCGAGCAGTACTTC.

This clonotype was seen a few times. The gene calls are TRBV5-8 and TRBJ2-7, with TRBD1 identical over 9 bases. Trimming cost V 4 bases and J 4 bases; bases outside gene matches: 9. The CDR3 consists of 15 residues. CDR1 is SGHTS, CDR2 YDEGEE, per germline. The CDR3 nucleotides read TGTGCCAGCAGCATACGACCGGGACAGGGTTACGAGCAGTACTTC. This encodes CASSIRPGQGYEQYF.

This clonotype was counted between two and nine times. The rearrangement joins TRBV5-5 to TRBJ2-7; D possibly corresponds to TRBD1 (6 bases). Trimming pared 2 bases from V and 0 bases from J, leaving 9 bases between. The CDR3 totals 14 residues. Germline V lookup: CDR1 SGHKS, CDR2 YYEKEE (reference sequence). The CDR3 DNA sequence: TGTGCCAGCAGCTTACGGGACAACTCCTACGAGCAGTACTTC. This gives the protein CASSLRDNSYEQYF.

With regard to this clonotype: This clone may be a read error of a much larger clone one base away. The chain couples TRBV11-2 to TRBJ1-2; D might be TRBD1 (5 bases). The CDR3 contains 14 residues. Germline assignment: CDR1 SGHAT and CDR2 FQNNGV. The CDR3 region has the DNA TGTCCCAGCAGCTTAGTAGGGACTGACTATGGCTACACCTTC. It specifies CPSSLVGTDYGYTF.

This clonotype came up a few times. The chain employs TRBV5-5 and TRBJ1-5; perhaps TRBD1 as D (5 bases). Trimming cost V 4 bases and J 2 bases, with 16 bases left between them. The CDR3 totals 16 residues. Germline V lookup: CDR1 SGHKS, CDR2 YYEKEE (reference sequence). The CDR3 region is CASSHRTLGGNQPQHF. CDR3 nucleotides: TGTGCCAGCAGCCATAGGACCCTGGGGGGCAATCAGCCCCAGCATTTT.

The genes are TRBV20-1 and TRBJ1-1, with 7 bases aligning to TRBD1. V gave up 3 bases and J gave up 8 bases; unmatched junction bases: 6. Per the germline V gene, CDR1 is DFQATT and CDR2 is SNEGSKA (reference sequence). The CDR3 contains 12 residues. CDR3 sequence (DNA): TGCAGTGCTAGGAAGGGGGCCTGGGAAGCTTTCTTT. Its translation: CSARKGAWEAFF.

At least ten counts were recorded for this clonotype. The chain joins TRBV12-3 or TRBV12-4 to TRBJ2-1; 11 positions match TRBD1. This CDR3 is 15 amino acids long. Trimming took 1 base from V and 6 from J; bases not matched to a gene: 2. The CDR3 DNA sequence: TGTGCCAGCAGTTTAGACGGGACAGGGGGCAATGAGCAGTTCTTC. Encoded protein: CASSLDGTGGNEQFF.

This clonotype was seen a handful of times. This sequence joins TRBV4-1 and TRBJ2-3; a possible D gene is TRBD2 (6 bases). Germline CDR1 is MGHRA and CDR2 is YSYEKL. This CDR3 spans 16 amino acids. V lost 3 bases and J lost 3, with 16 bases in between. This chain's CDR3 is CASSQGGRMMTDTQYF. The CDR3 region has the DNA TGCGCCAGCAGCCAGGGGGGACGCATGATGACAGATACGCAGTATTTT.

The rearrangement links TRBV7-9 to TRBJ1-1, with no clear D. Between the trimmed V and J ends, which lost 7 bases and 1 base, there was a span of 10 bases. The CDR3 is made up of 13 amino acids. Germline CDR1 and CDR2: SEHNR and FQNEAQ (reference sequence). CDR3 residues: CASNPRGNTEAFF. DNA of the CDR3: TGTGCCAGCAACCCCCGGGGGAACACTGAAGCTTTCTTT.

This clonotype was found a few times. The chain recombines TRBV7-8 with TRBJ2-3; D perhaps matches TRBD2 (5 bases). The CDR3 is made up of 11 amino acids. Germline V gene sequence: CDR1 SGHVS, CDR2 FQNEAQ. The ends were cut back, 11 bases at V and 3 bases at J, with 9 bases in the middle. The CDR3: CASAGTDTQYF. Here the CDR3 DNA reads TGTGCCTCGGCGGGTACAGATACGCAGTATTTT.

For the CDR3, the DNA is TGTGCCAGCAGCTCAACAGGGGTAGGAAACATTCAGTACTTC. Protein sequence: CASSSTGVGNIQYF. The rearrangement links TRBV7-2 to TRBJ2-4; 7 nucleotides line up with TRBD1. Germline-derived CDR1 and CDR2 are SGHTA and FQGNSA. Trimming at V came to 4 bases and at J to 6 bases, leaving 6 bases not matched to a gene. The CDR3 length is 14 residues.

This chain links TRBV6-2 or TRBV6-3 with TRBJ2-6; TRBD2 is a possible D gene (6 bases). The CDR3 has 21 residues. Trimming stripped 2 bases from V and 1 base from J, with 24 bases between. The germline V gene encodes CDR1 MNHEY and CDR2 SVGEGT. The CDR3 reads CASSYPSWVAGKASGANVLTF. CDR3 nucleotide sequence: TGTGCCAGCAGTTACCCCTCCTGGGTGGCGGGGAAGGCTTCTGGGGCCAACGTCCTGACTTTC.

A few counts support this clonotype. The chain employs TRBV13 and TRBJ2-7; no reliable D call. This CDR3 is built from 14 residues. Germline V gene sequence: CDR1 PRHDT, CDR2 FYEKMQ (reference sequence). Trimming cost V 5 bases and J 0 bases, with 11 bases left between them. This chain's CDR3 is CASSIRTSSYEQYF. CDR3 in DNA: TGTGCCAGCAGCATCAGGACCAGCTCCTACGAGCAGTACTTC.

The genes are TRBV11-2 and TRBJ2-5, with D perhaps TRBD2 (6 bases). The germline CDR1 and CDR2 sequences are SGHAT and FQNNGV. The CDR3 runs 16 residues. The V end was cut by 1 base, the J end by 5 bases, with 17 bases between. CDR3 amino acids: CASSLVIGRDLETQYF. The CDR3 DNA reads as TGTGCCAGCAGCTTAGTTATAGGACGGGACTTGGAGACCCAGTACTTC.

This clonotype was observed a few times. J is TRBJ2-3 and V is TRBV11-2; no definite D call. The CDR3 spans 12 residues. V shed 5 bases and J shed 4 bases, with 7 bases lying between them. CDR1 is SGHAT and CDR2 is FQNNGV in the germline V gene. The CDR3 DNA sequence: TGTGCCAGCAGCAGAACCTCAGATACGCAGTATTTT. It encodes CASSRTSDTQYF.

This clonotype was observed a few times. The V gene is TRBV15, the J gene TRBJ2-1; 7 bases are a match to TRBD1. CDR3 length: 15 amino acids. The ends lost 8 bases at V and 8 bases at J; junction bases unmatched: 15. Germline CDR1 LNHNV, CDR2 YYDKDF (reference sequence). Here the CDR3 reads CATLQGRGLVDEQFF. The CDR3 coding sequence is TGTGCCACCCTTCAGGGAAGGGGGCTTGTGGATGAGCAGTTCTTC. The entire variable domain, with the rest obtained from reference TRBV15 and TRBJ2-1, is as follows: DAMVIQNPRYQVTQFGKPVTLSCSQTLNHNVMYWYQQKSSQAPKLLFHYYDKDFNNEADTPDNFQSRRPNTSFCFLDIRSPGLGDTAMYLCATLQGRGLVDEQFFGPGTRLTVL.

V and J are TRBV2 and TRBJ1-3; D gene uncertain. Germline values: CDR1 SNHLY, CDR2 FYNNEI. Trimming removed 9 bases at V and 4 bases at J, with 7 bases between. The CDR3 is made up of 11 amino acids. The CDR3 loop is CASDQGNTIYF. In DNA form, the CDR3 reads TGTGCCAGTGATCAAGGAAACACCATATATTTT.

The chain uses TRBV4-3 and TRBJ1-6; D ambiguous. The CDR3 covers 17 residues. V gave up 0 bases and J gave up 7 bases, with 16 bases separating them. CDR1 LGHNA and CDR2 YSLEER come from the germline V gene. The CDR3 here is CASSQDSGRSLNSPLHF. In DNA form, the CDR3 reads TGCGCCAGCAGCCAAGACTCGGGCAGAAGTCTGAATTCACCCCTCCACTTT.

V usage is TRBV5-1 and J usage is TRBJ2-7; no reliable D call. In germline, CDR1 is SGHRS, CDR2 YFSETQ. The CDR3 runs to 14 residues. Trimming cost V 0 bases and J 4 bases, with 11 bases left between them. The CDR3 loop reads CASSLEGFRYEQYF. The CDR3, as DNA: TGCGCCAGCAGCTTGGAGGGTTTTCGTTACGAGCAGTACTTC. Variable domain in full (rest from reference TRBV5-1 and TRBJ2-7): KAGVTQTPRYLIKTRGQQVTLSCSPISGHRSVSWYQQTPGQGLQFLFEYFSETQRNKGNFPGRFSGRQFSNSRSEMNVSTLELGDSALYLCASSLEGFRYEQYFGPGTRLTVT.

V is TRBV28 and J is TRBJ2-7; 8 positions agree with TRBD2. This CDR3 region has 13 residues. Looked up from germline, CDR1 is MDHEN and CDR2 is SYDVKM. With V trimmed by 6 bases and J by 4 bases, 5 bases remained unmatched. In DNA, the CDR3 is TGTGCCAGCAGGGCCGGGAGGGCTTACGAGCAGTACTTC. Translating gives CASRAGRAYEQYF.

This chain uses TRBV6-1 with TRBJ1-1, with D possibly TRBD1 on 5 matching bases. This CDR3 is built from 14 residues. V lost 7 bases and J lost 10, with 22 bases in between. Looked up from germline, CDR1 is MNHNS and CDR2 is SASEGT. The CDR3 bases are TGTGCCAGCACCTCACCGGCAGGGAAATTTGGAGCTTTCTTT. Translating gives CASTSPAGKFGAFF.

This clonotype was seen only a few times. The chain joins TRBV5-5 to TRBJ2-3; possible D gene TRBD2, 5 bases. With 1 base removed from V and 2 bases from J, the gap between germline ends came to 17 bases. This CDR3 has 17 amino acids. Germline CDR1 reads SGHKS; CDR2 reads YYEKEE (reference sequence). The CDR3 sequence: CASSLSYGILDTDTQYF. The DNA of the CDR3 is TGTGCCAGCAGCTTGTCCTACGGGATATTAGACACAGATACGCAGTATTTT.